One sample yielded the 27 T cell receptor beta chains listed below, sequenced in a study of shared clonotypes between healthy human individuals. Produced via immunoSEQ multiplex PCR; TCRdb's table is partial and in-frame only. In the table there are millions of clones, roughly nine tenths of which are singletons. The sequenced sample consisted of naive CD4+ T cells sorted from blood. Subset reported: CD45RA+ positively selected. All receptors come from a man younger than 30 in good health.

The V and J genes are TRBV28 and TRBJ2-1; D perhaps matches TRBD2 (5 bases). Trimming took off 4 bases at V and 6 bases at J, with 22 bases between the two ends. CDR1 and CDR2 from the germline V gene are MDHEN and SYDVKM. CDR3 size: 17 residues. The CDR3 nucleotides read TGTGCCAGCAGTTCTATACGGCCAACGGGGTTCCTCAATGAGCAGTTCTTC. This encodes CASSSIRPTGFLNEQFF. Variable domain in full (rest from reference TRBV28 and TRBJ2-1): DVKVTQSSRYLVKRTGEKVFLECVQDMDHENMFWYRQDPGLGLRLIYFSYDVKMKEKGDIPEGYSVSREKKERFSLILESASTNQTSMYLCASSSIRPTGFLNEQFFGPGTRLTVL.

The gene calls are TRBV6-5 and TRBJ2-7; D might be TRBD1 (6 bases). The length of the CDR3 is 14 residues. V was pared by 6 bases and J by 6 bases, with 18 bases between. Germline lookup yields CDR1 MNHEY and CDR2 SVGAGI. The CDR3 DNA sequence: TGTGCCAGCAGAACCGTCTTCACAGGGAGCGAGCAGTACTTC. Translation: CASRTVFTGSEQYF.

Concerning this clone: In the same sample, other DNA sequences code for this CDR3. The rearrangement links TRBV27 to TRBJ2-7; D perhaps matches TRBD2 (6 bases). The V gene's germline CDR1 is MNHEY and CDR2 SMNVEV (reference sequence). The CDR3 is made up of 14 amino acids. With 6 bases removed from V and 0 bases from J, the gap between germline ends came to 12 bases. The CDR3 loop reads CASSRRDSSYEQYF. CDR3 DNA: TGTGCCAGCAGCCGGCGGGACTCCTCCTACGAGCAGTACTTC.

The chain recombines TRBV5-1 with TRBJ2-7, with D unclear. The CDR3 extends over 15 amino acids. V lost 4 bases to trimming and J lost 5 bases, with 19 bases between them. Germline V gene data show CDR1 as SGHRS and CDR2 as YFSETQ. The CDR3 reads CASSIRTGSWDEQYF. The CDR3 DNA reads TGCGCCAGCAGCATCCGGACGGGCAGTTGGGACGAGCAGTACTTC.

For this clone: The sample contains more than one DNA sequence encoding this CDR3. The chain carries TRBV18 and TRBJ2-7, with 9 bases lining up with TRBD1. The germline V gene has CDR1 KGHSH and CDR2 LQKENI. The V and J ends lost 6 bases and 1 base, in that order; junction bases with no gene match: 4. The CDR3 covers 14 residues. CDR3 DNA: TGTGCCAGCTCGCCAGACAGGGGGTCCTACGAGCAGTACTTC. Amino acid sequence: CASSPDRGSYEQYF.

The chain has TRBV19 and TRBJ1-5, with 9 bases identical to TRBD1. Germline CDR1 LNHDA, CDR2 SQIVND (reference sequence). The CDR3 extends over 16 amino acids. After removal of 0 bases from V and 3 bases from J, the junction contained 3 bases not matched to a gene. CDR3 bases: TGTGCCAGTAGTATAGACGGGACAGGGAACAATCAGCCCCAGCATTTT. This gives the protein CASSIDGTGNNQPQHF.

This clone was picked up one time. The rearrangement links TRBV5-1 to TRBJ2-1; tentatively, D is TRBD1 or TRBD2 (6 bases each). Germline V lookup: CDR1 SGHRS, CDR2 YFSETQ. The CDR3 is made up of 16 amino acids. V was cut by 1 base and J by 0 bases, with 11 bases left in between. DNA of the CDR3: TGCGCCAGCAGCTTGCTCGGGGGCAACTCCTACAATGAGCAGTTCTTC. This sequence encodes CASSLLGGNSYNEQFF.

V is TRBV7-9 and J is TRBJ1-2; D gene ambiguous. Trimming cost V 3 bases and J 1 base, with 9 bases left between them. CDR1 SEHNR and CDR2 FQNEAQ come from the germline V gene (reference sequence). The CDR3 covers 14 residues. The CDR3 nucleotides read TGTGCCAGCAGCTTGGCGAACCTTAACTATGGCTACACCTTC. Translation: CASSLANLNYGYTF.

CDR3 loop: CASSESKGGSTGELFF. The CDR3 DNA reads as TGCGCCAGCAGTGAGTCGAAAGGGGGTAGCACCGGGGAGCTGTTTTTT. The chain uses TRBV10-1 and TRBJ2-2, with a weak D call TRBD1 (6 bases). Trimming pared 0 bases from V and 4 bases from J, leaving 12 bases between. Germline V lookup: CDR1 WNHNN, CDR2 SYGVQD (reference sequence). The CDR3 has 16 residues.

The CDR3: CASSRGQGVETQYF. The CDR3 region has the DNA TGCGCCAGCAGCAGGGGACAGGGGGTAGAGACCCAGTACTTC. V usage is TRBV5-1 and J usage is TRBJ2-5; TRBD1 matches at 11 bases. The germline V gene encodes CDR1 SGHRS and CDR2 YFSETQ. Trimming took 4 bases from V and 4 from J; bases not matched to a gene: 3. The CDR3 is made up of 14 amino acids.

A remark on this clone: Other DNA sequences in the sample encode the same CDR3. J is TRBJ2-7 and V is TRBV5-4, with unresolved D. V lost 4 bases, J lost 2 bases, and 4 bases lay in between. This CDR3 has 11 residues. Germline V CDR1 and CDR2: SGHNT, YYREEE (reference sequence). The CDR3 is CASSTTYEQYF. CDR3 bases: TGTGCCAGCAGCACTACCTACGAGCAGTACTTC.

This clone came up once. The rearrangement joins TRBV28 to TRBJ2-5, with 7 bases identical to TRBD2. V lost 7 bases, J lost 5 bases, and 10 bases stayed unmatched. The CDR3 extends over 14 amino acids. Germline CDR1 and CDR2: MDHEN and SYDVKM. CDR3 amino acids: CASIGGGARETQYF. The CDR3 DNA sequence: TGTGCCAGCATCGGGGGAGGGGCTCGGGAGACCCAGTACTTC.

On this clone: Other DNA variants within this sample encode the same CDR3. The rearrangement joins TRBV18 to TRBJ2-5; D might be TRBD1 (6 bases). The CDR3 is 13 amino acids. V was cut by 6 bases and J by 4 bases, with 12 bases left in between. Germline V CDR1 and CDR2: KGHSH, LQKENI. CDR3: CASSPDRSETQYF. As DNA, the CDR3 is TGTGCCAGCTCTCCTGACAGGTCAGAGACCCAGTACTTC.

The chain carries TRBV6-5 and TRBJ1-2; D call uncertain. There are 15 residues in the CDR3. CDR1 and CDR2 (germline): MNHEY, SVGAGI. V lost 6 bases to trimming and J lost 5 bases, with 19 bases between them. The CDR3 region is CASRTPGTGGYGYTF. The CDR3 DNA reads as TGTGCCAGCAGAACCCCTGGTACGGGAGGGTATGGCTACACCTTC.

The rearrangement uses TRBV2 and TRBJ2-1; 11 bases fit TRBD1. Germline lookup yields CDR1 SNHLY and CDR2 FYNNEI. Trimming at V came to 7 bases and at J to 5 bases, leaving 7 bases not matched to a gene. The CDR3 runs 15 residues. CDR3 region: CASKWTGGKNNEQFF. The DNA of the CDR3 is TGTGCCAGCAAGTGGACAGGGGGCAAGAACAATGAGCAGTTCTTC.

As for this clone: Other DNA sequences of this sample code for an identical CDR3. J is TRBJ2-1 and V is TRBV5-1; a weak D match, TRBD1 (5 bases). Germline lookup yields CDR1 SGHRS and CDR2 YFSETQ. V shed 2 bases and J shed 0 bases, with 9 bases lying between them. The CDR3 totals 15 residues. The chain's CDR3 is CASSLTGNSYNEQFF. The CDR3 nucleotides are TGCGCCAGCAGCTTAACAGGAAACTCCTACAATGAGCAGTTCTTC.

The V gene is TRBV5-5, the J gene TRBJ2-1; tentatively, D is TRBD1 or TRBD2 (5 bases each). The CDR3 covers 11 residues. Trimming took 9 bases from V and 5 from J, leaving 9 bases between them. The V gene's germline CDR1 is SGHKS and CDR2 YYEKEE (reference sequence). The chain's CDR3 is CAIQGDNEQFF. CDR3 in DNA: TGTGCCATCCAGGGAGACAATGAGCAGTTCTTC. Complete variable domain (other parts from reference TRBV5-5 and TRBJ2-1): DAGVTQSPTHLIKTRGQQVTLRCSPISGHKSVSWYQQVLGQGPQFIFQYYEKEERGRGNFPDRFSARQFPNYSSELNVNALLLGDSALYLCAIQGDNEQFFGPGTRLTVL.

The rearrangement joins TRBV5-8 to TRBJ1-6, with D tentatively TRBD1 (5 bases). The CDR3 loop spans 16 amino acids. The germline V gene has CDR1 SGHTS and CDR2 YDEGEE. V gave up 0 bases and J gave up 0 bases, with 7 bases separating them. This CDR3 reads CASSLGQGSYNSPLHF. DNA for the CDR3: TGTGCCAGCAGCTTGGGGCAGGGCTCCTATAATTCACCCCTCCACTTT.

This clone showed up just once. The chain couples TRBV5-4 to TRBJ1-1; tentatively, D is TRBD1 (6 bases). V gave up 0 bases and J gave up 6 bases, with 18 bases separating them. Germline V gene sequence: CDR1 SGHNT, CDR2 YYREEE (reference sequence). The CDR3 runs to 16 residues. CDR3 amino acids: CASSLGGGQAGAEAFF. The CDR3 bases are TGTGCCAGCAGCTTGGGAGGGGGGCAGGCGGGCGCTGAAGCTTTCTTT.

V usage is TRBV2 and J usage is TRBJ2-2, with 9 bases lining up with TRBD1. Trimming removed 3 bases from V and 4 bases from J; junction bases left unmatched: 3. The CDR3 runs 15 residues. Germline CDR1 and CDR2: SNHLY and FYNNEI. DNA for the CDR3: TGTGCCAGCAGTGAGGAGACAGGGGGCACCGGGGAGCTGTTTTTT. Translation: CASSEETGGTGELFF. The whole variable domain, filled in from reference TRBV2 and TRBJ2-2, reads EPEVTQTPSHQVTQMGQEVILRCVPISNHLYFYWYRQILGQKVEFLVSFYNNEISEKSEIFDDQFSVERPDGSNFTLKIRSTKLEDSAMYFCASSEETGGTGELFFGEGSRLTVL.

This clone was seen a single time. The chain has TRBV7-6 and TRBJ2-5; TRBD1 might be the D (5 bases). Trimming cost V 5 bases and J 2 bases, with 15 bases left between them. The CDR3 runs 15 residues. Germline V gene data show CDR1 as SGHVS and CDR2 as FNYEAQ. The CDR3 is CASSLFGQGQETQYF. The DNA for the CDR3 is TGTGCCAGCAGCCTTTTCGGGCAGGGACAAGAGACCCAGTACTTC.

The genes are TRBV7-2 and TRBJ2-7; D is possibly TRBD2 (5 bases). CDR1 is SGHTA and CDR2 is FQGNSA in the germline V gene. V shed 2 bases and J shed 1 base, with 12 bases lying between them. The CDR3 totals 15 residues. CDR3 in amino acids: CASSLSQAVSYEQYF. Here the CDR3 DNA reads TGTGCCAGCAGCTTATCACAAGCGGTTTCCTACGAGCAGTACTTC.

The chain combines TRBV5-1 with TRBJ2-5, with 8 nucleotides matching TRBD2. The CDR3 length is 15 residues. The junction had 5 bases not matched to a gene; V was cut back by 4 bases and J by 0 bases. From germline, CDR1 is SGHRS and CDR2 YFSETQ. CDR3 nucleotides: TGCGCCAGCAGCCGGGGGGGAGAGTACCAAGAGACCCAGTACTTC. This translates into CASSRGGEYQETQYF.

This clone was seen a single time. This chain uses TRBV27 with TRBJ2-1; 9 bases are shared with TRBD2. From germline, CDR1 is MNHEY and CDR2 SMNVEV (reference sequence). The CDR3 extends over 14 amino acids. V was pared by 6 bases and J by 4 bases, with 4 bases of the junction left unmatched. CDR3 sequence reads: CASRLAGTYNEQFF. CDR3 DNA sequence: TGTGCCAGCAGGCTAGCGGGGACTTACAATGAGCAGTTCTTC.

The chain combines TRBV19 with TRBJ1-5, with TRBD1 matching over 7 bases. CDR3 size: 17 residues. The junction had 14 bases not matched to a gene; V was cut back by 5 bases and J by 4 bases. CDR1 LNHDA and CDR2 SQIVND come from the germline V gene (reference sequence). DNA of the CDR3: TGTGCCAGTAGTTTGGCAGGGGGGAGCTTTGGTAATCAGCCCCAGCATTTT. The encoded protein is CASSLAGGSFGNQPQHF.

The chain uses TRBV25-1 and TRBJ2-3, with D possibly being TRBD1 (6 bases). Germline V CDR1 and CDR2: MGHDK, SYGVNS. The CDR3 has 17 amino acids. With 5 bases removed from V and 0 bases from J, the gap between germline ends came to 18 bases. CDR3 protein: CASSPPTGHASTDTQYF. CDR3 nucleotides: TGTGCCAGCAGTCCCCCGACAGGCCACGCGAGCACAGATACGCAGTATTTT.

The genes are TRBV7-9 and TRBJ1-4; a possible D gene is TRBD1 (5 bases). Germline V gene lookup returns CDR1 SEHNR and CDR2 FQNEAQ (reference sequence). This CDR3 comprises 16 residues. Trimming took 2 bases from V and 7 from J, leaving 17 bases between them. CDR3 sequence: CASSLQKGRGGEKLFF. The CDR3 nucleotides are TGTGCCAGCAGCTTACAGAAGGGACGTGGTGGTGAAAAACTGTTTTTT.